The sequence of this T cell receptor (beta chain) was determined in a study of siplizumab effects on memory and regulatory T cells (dated by TCRdb to the late 2010s). With regard to the full study: The study looked at the effect of siplizumab, an anti-CD2 antibody, on alloreactive T-cell subsets in allogeneic mixed lymphocyte reactions made from human PBMCs. What the study reported, not specific to this receptor: Unstimulated naive T cells appeared more diverse than memory T cells, and naive cells seemed to contribute substantially to the alloresponse. Of the alloreactive CD4+ clones that could be mapped, the Treg-derived share averaged around 70% with siplizumab compared with roughly 27% in control reactions. Siplizumab significantly reduced the cumulative frequency of alloreactive sequences traceable to unstimulated CD4+ memory T cells. About 75-96% of proliferating CD4+ or CD8+ clones could not be given a naive or memory phenotype. Whether proliferating Tregs from siplizumab cultures were suppressive was not functionally confirmed. Because sequences below about 10^-5 frequency were poorly captured, only a minor fraction of alloreactive clones could be mapped to unstimulated subsets.

Receptors were amplified or captured by the immunoSEQ multiplex PCR assay. Each sample had 85,000 to 100,000 TCR templates assayed by the deep sequencing platform. Genomic DNA extracted from sorted T cells was the material used for TCRbeta CDR3 sequencing. Turning to the authors' computational methods: The R programming language was used for the clonal analysis of the TCRbeta CDR3 data. Alloreactive CD4+ and CD8+ clones were identified by comparing unstimulated samples to CFSE-low samples taken after the reaction. Regulatory or non-regulatory origin of alloreactive CD4+ clones was assigned by matching sequences to the sorted unstimulated Treg and non-Treg repertoires. The source is immuneACCESS, and TCRdb retained only in-frame sequences with V and J called. Part of the clones is not carried over; for the studies checked, unresolved V genes explain less than half of this, and the remainder is unexplained. The V and J calls and clone size come from that table; D and trimming were worked out from the DNA. The sample table records roughly 100,000 clones; 90% to 95% of these occur just once. 0.25% to 0.35% of the sample is taken by the ten largest.

Regarding this clone: The specificity of this receptor is unknown. No base quality information exists; no much larger clone differs at one position.

The CDR3, cysteine through phenylalanine, is 13 amino acids long. The retained sequence is limited to the CDR3, 39 bases, with the frame set at the first base. V is trimmed back by 7 bases and J by 8 bases, and the junction contains 9 bases that no gene match accounts for. From the germline V gene (reference sequence), CDR1 is LNHDA and CDR2 is SQIVND. Sorted unstimulated T cells, along with proliferating T cells recovered from mixed lymphocyte reactions, underwent TCRbeta CDR3 sequencing. Fresh whole blood from approximately 10 HLA-typed healthy donors was used to isolate PBMCs. The specimen sequenced was CD4+ T cells sorted from blood. In this chain, TRBV19 is recombined with TRBJ1-2; 8 bases in the middle match TRBD1. The source is a human donor in good health. The CDR3 reads CASNPDREYGYTF. The bases are TGTGCCAGTAATCCGGACAGGGAGTACGGCTACACCTTC.